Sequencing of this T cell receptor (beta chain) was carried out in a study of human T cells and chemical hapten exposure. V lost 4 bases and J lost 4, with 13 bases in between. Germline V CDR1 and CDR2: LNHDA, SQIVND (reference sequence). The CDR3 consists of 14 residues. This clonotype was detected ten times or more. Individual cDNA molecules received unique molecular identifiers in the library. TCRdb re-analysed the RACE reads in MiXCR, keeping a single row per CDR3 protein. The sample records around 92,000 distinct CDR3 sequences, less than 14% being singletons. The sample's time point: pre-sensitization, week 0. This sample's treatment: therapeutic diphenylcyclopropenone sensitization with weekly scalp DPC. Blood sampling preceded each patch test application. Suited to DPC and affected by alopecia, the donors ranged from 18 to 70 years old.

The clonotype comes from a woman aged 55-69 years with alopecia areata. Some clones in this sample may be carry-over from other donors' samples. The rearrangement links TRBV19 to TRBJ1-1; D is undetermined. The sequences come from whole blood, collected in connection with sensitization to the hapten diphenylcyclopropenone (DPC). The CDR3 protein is CASSTNIYTTEAFF. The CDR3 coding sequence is TGTGCCAGTAGTACCAATATTTACACCACTGAAGCTTTCTTT.